This record concerns one T cell receptor (beta chain) sequence. The repertoire was sequenced with immunoSEQ multiplex PCR; TCRdb's copy has only in-frame clones and lacks some. Among 200,000 to 300,000 clones, about 92% were seen once, and the ten largest hold less than 0.65%. This sample was included in a study of T cell responses to AZD1222 COVID-19 vaccine. The germline V gene encodes CDR1 LGHNA and CDR2 YSLEER. Trimming at V came to 2 bases and at J to 4 bases, leaving 9 bases not matched to a gene. This CDR3 is built from 16 residues. This TCR was sampled from an adult in good health. J is TRBJ2-5 and V is TRBV4-3; 8 bases match TRBD2. The sample here was peripheral blood, taken on day 0 of AZD1222 vaccination. Here the CDR3 reads CASSQLGTRSPETQYF. The CDR3 DNA reads TGCGCCAGCAGCCAACTTGGGACTAGATCCCCAGAGACCCAGTACTTC.